The 27 T cell receptor beta chains given below trace back to one sample, sequenced in a study of cytomegalovirus exposure and HLA in healthy donors. The data were produced by immunoSEQ multiplex PCR, yet TCRdb's version contains in-frame clones alone and is incomplete. The data contain roughly 150,000 clones, 91% of them singletons. Sequenced: PBMCs. All receptors come from a man between 18 and 29 years old in good health and CMV-seronegative.

This rearrangement joins TRBV13 to TRBJ2-3; 7 bases align to TRBD2. Per germline, CDR1 PRHDT and CDR2 FYEKMQ (reference sequence). CDR3 length: 14 residues. J lost 2 bases, V lost 5 bases, and 4 bases had no gene match. CDR3 region: CASSGRDYTDTQYF. Written as DNA, the CDR3 is TGTGCCAGCAGCGGCCGGGACTACACAGATACGCAGTATTTT. Drawing the rest from reference TRBV13 and TRBJ2-3, the complete variable domain is AAGVIQSPRHLIKEKRETATLKCYPIPRHDTVYWYQQGPGQDPQFLISFYEKMQSDKGSIPDRFSAQQFSDYHSELNMSSLELGDSALYFCASSGRDYTDTQYFGPGTRLTVL.

The rearrangement links TRBV5-1 to TRBJ2-1; 7 nucleotides line up with TRBD1. Germline CDR1 reads SGHRS; CDR2 reads YFSETQ. The CDR3 has 13 residues. The V segment lost 4 bases and the J segment 8 bases; nucleotides outside the gene matches: 6. CDR3 bases: TGCGCCAGCAGCCCGCAGACAGGGCATGAGCAGTTCTTC. Encoded protein: CASSPQTGHEQFF. The full variable domain, in which reference TRBV5-1 and TRBJ2-1 provide the parts outside the CDR3, is KAGVTQTPRYLIKTRGQQVTLSCSPISGHRSVSWYQQTPGQGLQFLFEYFSETQRNKGNFPGRFSGRQFSNSRSEMNVSTLELGDSALYLCASSPQTGHEQFFGPGTRLTVL.

The genes are TRBV2 and TRBJ2-7; TRBD1 is a possible D gene (6 bases). V lost 4 bases, J lost 2 bases, and 18 bases lay in between. The germline V gene encodes CDR1 SNHLY and CDR2 FYNNEI. The CDR3 runs 16 residues. The CDR3 region has the DNA TGTGCCAGCAGTGGGGAATCCAACAGGGTCCCCTACGAGCAGTACTTC. As protein: CASSGESNRVPYEQYF.

J is TRBJ1-5 and V is TRBV28, with TRBD1 as a possible D gene (5 bases). V was cut by 7 bases and J by 8 bases, with 12 bases left in between. Germline CDR1 is MDHEN and CDR2 is SYDVKM. CDR3 length: 12 residues. Written as DNA, the CDR3 is TGTGCCAGCACCCTGGGAGGGGAGCCCCAGCATTTT. Its translation: CASTLGGEPQHF.

This rearrangement joins TRBV18 to TRBJ1-2; 8 bases line up with TRBD1. Germline V gene data show CDR1 as KGHSH and CDR2 as LQKENI. The CDR3 covers 16 residues. Trimming cost V 0 bases and J 4 bases; bases outside gene matches: 7. CDR3 sequence: CASSPPAGGSSYGYTF. In nucleotides, the CDR3 is TGTGCCAGCTCACCACCGGCAGGGGGCAGTAGCTATGGCTACACCTTC.

This clone turned up a few times. The CDR3 DNA is TGTGCCAGCATTAGCGGGGTGTACCAAGAGACCCAGTACTTC. Translating it yields CASISGVYQETQYF. The V gene is TRBV2, the J gene TRBJ2-5; 8 nucleotides match TRBD2. With V trimmed by 7 bases and J by 0 bases, 4 bases remained unmatched. The CDR3 runs 14 residues. The germline V gene encodes CDR1 SNHLY and CDR2 FYNNEI.

The rearrangement links TRBV12-5 to TRBJ2-5; D is undetermined. The CDR3 is made up of 13 amino acids. Trimming left V 4 bases short and J 2 bases short, with 8 bases between. In germline, CDR1 is LGHNT, CDR2 FRNRAP. The CDR3 region is CASGSTHQETQYF. The CDR3 DNA reads as TGTGCTAGTGGTTCAACTCATCAAGAGACCCAGTACTTC.

V usage is TRBV9 and J usage is TRBJ1-2, with 9 bases fitting TRBD1. Trimming cost V 4 bases and J 0 bases; bases outside gene matches: 4. CDR1 is SGDLS and CDR2 is YYNGEE in the germline V gene. The CDR3 has 15 residues. The CDR3 here is CASSPRTGANYGYTF. Here the CDR3 DNA reads TGTGCCAGCAGCCCTAGGACAGGGGCTAACTATGGCTACACCTTC.

The rearrangement links TRBV7-9 to TRBJ2-3; 8 positions agree with TRBD2. V lost 3 bases, J lost 4 bases, and 15 bases stayed unmatched. This CDR3 has 18 residues. Germline CDR1 and CDR2: SEHNR and FQNEAQ (reference sequence). CDR3 sequence: CASSFPFMAAGDPDTQYF. The DNA of the CDR3 is TGTGCCAGCAGCTTCCCCTTTATGGCAGCGGGAGACCCAGATACGCAGTATTTT.

The V call is TRBV6-5, the J call TRBJ1-1; TRBD1 aligns across 7 bases. Germline V CDR1 and CDR2: MNHEY, SVGAGI. Trimming removed 2 bases from V and 8 bases from J; junction bases left unmatched: 11. The CDR3 is 15 residues long. The CDR3 DNA follows: TGTGCCAGCAGTTACCTCTCTGCTAAGGGGGCAGAAGCTTTCTTT. This translates into CASSYLSAKGAEAFF.

This clone was detected only a few times. V usage is TRBV2 and J usage is TRBJ2-7; tentative D call: TRBD1 (5 bases). Germline CDR1 reads SNHLY; CDR2 reads FYNNEI. CDR3 length: 15 residues. The ends were cut back, 5 bases at V and 0 bases at J, with 14 bases in the middle. The CDR3 bases are TGTGCCAGCAGTCCGGACAACGCGCTCTCCTACGAGCAGTACTTC. It encodes CASSPDNALSYEQYF.

The V and J genes are TRBV30 and TRBJ1-6; 7 bases align to TRBD1. The germline CDR1 and CDR2 sequences are GTSNPN and SVGIG (reference sequence). V lost 4 bases and J lost 10; bases outside the gene matches: 4. The CDR3 loop spans 12 amino acids. DNA for the CDR3: TGTGCCTGGATGGGGACAGAATCACCCCTCCACTTT. Translated, it gives CAWMGTESPLHF.

The rearrangement links TRBV10-3 to TRBJ2-7; no clear D. V dropped 9 bases and J dropped 3 bases, with 9 bases sitting between them. Germline assignment: CDR1 ENHRY and CDR2 SYGVKD. CDR3 size: 11 residues. The CDR3 DNA reads TGTGCCATAGGATTGGACTACGAGCAGTACGTC. Residues: CAIGLDYEQYV.

Of note for this clone: Other DNA sequences in this specimen translate into the identical CDR3. The gene calls are TRBV30 and TRBJ1-1; D remains unclear. CDR3 length equals 13 residues. V gave up 0 bases and J gave up 1 base, with 6 bases separating them. From germline, CDR1 is GTSNPN and CDR2 SVGIG (reference sequence). The CDR3 is CAWSVRGNTEAFF. The CDR3 DNA is TGTGCCTGGAGTGTGCGAGGGAACACTGAAGCTTTCTTT.

V and J are TRBV11-2 and TRBJ2-4; D is ambiguous. Germline V gives CDR1 SGHAT, CDR2 FQNNGV. Deletions cut 3 bases from V and 0 bases from J, with 12 bases between. The CDR3 totals 16 residues. The CDR3 nucleotides are TGTGCCAGCAGCTTTTCAAGTGGGCTAGCCAAAAACATTCAGTACTTC. It yields the protein CASSFSSGLAKNIQYF.

The chain combines TRBV11-2 with TRBJ2-2, with D maybe TRBD2 (5 bases). The germline CDR1 and CDR2 sequences are SGHAT and FQNNGV. V was shortened by 4 bases and J by 6 bases, with 21 bases between the two germline ends. The CDR3 consists of 17 residues. CDR3 region: CASSSTSSWGAPGELFF. The DNA of the CDR3 is TGTGCCAGCAGCTCCACGTCCTCTTGGGGAGCGCCCGGGGAGCTGTTTTTT.

This sequence joins TRBV7-2 and TRBJ2-5; TRBD2 matches at 13 bases. The CDR3 consists of 17 residues. Germline loops: CDR1 SGHTA, CDR2 FQGNSA. V lost 3 bases and J lost 4; bases outside the gene matches: 8. CDR3 loop: CASSFVRLAGGIETQYF. DNA for the CDR3: TGTGCCAGCAGCTTTGTTCGACTAGCGGGAGGTATAGAGACCCAGTACTTC.

This clone was observed a single time. V gene TRBV25-1 combines with J gene TRBJ1-2; D might be TRBD1 (5 bases). This CDR3 has 13 amino acids. Deletions cut 2 bases from V and 5 bases from J, with 9 bases between. Per germline, CDR1 MGHDK and CDR2 SYGVNS. The CDR3 spells CASSEAGNYGYTF. In DNA form, the CDR3 reads TGTGCCAGCAGTGAAGCAGGGAATTATGGCTACACCTTC.

The chain joins TRBV28 to TRBJ2-1; D ambiguous. The CDR3 is 11 amino acids. V lost 5 bases and J 11 bases, leaving 10 bases between the germline ends. CDR1 is MDHEN, CDR2 SYDVKM, per germline. Here the CDR3 reads CASSLKTKQFF. The CDR3 DNA follows: TGTGCCAGCAGTCTCAAAACTAAGCAGTTCTTC.

V and J are TRBV18 and TRBJ2-7, with D maybe TRBD1 (5 bases). This CDR3 spans 14 amino acids. The germline gives CDR1 KGHSH, CDR2 LQKENI. Trimming stripped 3 bases from V and 5 bases from J, with 14 bases between. The CDR3 spells CASSPRSGIHEQYF. The CDR3 bases are TGTGCCAGCTCACCCAGGTCAGGGATCCACGAGCAGTACTTC.

The CDR3 is CASSQSARQGQNNSPLHF. In DNA form, the CDR3 reads TGCGCCAGCAGTCAATCTGCCCGACAGGGCCAAAATAATTCACCCCTCCACTTT. The chain combines TRBV23-1 with TRBJ1-6; TRBD1 agrees at 7 bases. TRBV23-1 is recorded as an ORF, its role being uncertain. After removal of 0 bases from V and 5 bases from J, the junction contained 10 bases not matched to a gene. This CDR3 contains 18 residues.

V usage is TRBV4-2 and J usage is TRBJ2-7; D is unresolved. The V end lost 1 base, the J end lost 2 bases, and 12 bases lay between the germline ends. The CDR3 consists of 15 residues. CDR1 is LGHNA, CDR2 YNFKEQ, per germline. For the CDR3, the DNA is TGTGCCAGCAGCCAAGGGTTTGAGGTGACCTACGAGCAGTACTTC. It specifies CASSQGFEVTYEQYF.

The chain combines TRBV5-1 with TRBJ1-1; maybe TRBD1 (5 bases). V lost 2 bases and J lost 6, with 8 bases in between. The CDR3 has 12 amino acids. The germline gives CDR1 SGHRS, CDR2 YFSETQ. CDR3: CASSFSGSEAFF. For the CDR3, the DNA is TGCGCCAGCAGCTTCTCAGGGTCTGAAGCTTTCTTT.

J is TRBJ1-2 and V is TRBV11-2, with 7 bases matching TRBD1. Germline V gives CDR1 SGHAT, CDR2 FQNNGV. The CDR3 totals 14 residues. Trimming at V came to 5 bases and at J to 0 bases, leaving 3 bases not matched to a gene. The CDR3 loop reads CASSPGQANYGYTF. The CDR3 region has the DNA TGTGCCAGCAGCCCTGGACAGGCTAACTATGGCTACACCTTC.

This chain joins TRBV7-9 and TRBJ1-2, with a possible D match to TRBD1 (6 bases). With 5 bases removed from V and 2 bases from J, the gap between germline ends came to 12 bases. Germline V CDR1 and CDR2: SEHNR, FQNEAQ (reference sequence). The CDR3 consists of 14 residues. The CDR3 loop reads CASSREGHNYGYTF. The DNA for the CDR3 is TGTGCCAGCAGCCGAGAGGGACACAACTATGGCTACACCTTC.

The chain couples TRBV5-1 to TRBJ2-2; 7 bases map to TRBD2. CDR3 length equals 17 residues. V was pared by 4 bases and J by 2 bases, with 11 bases of the junction left unmatched. Germline V lookup: CDR1 SGHRS, CDR2 YFSETQ. The CDR3, as DNA: TGCGCCAGCAGCGTGTTCACTAGCGCTATAAACACCGGGGAGCTGTTTTTT. Protein product: CASSVFTSAINTGELFF.

The J gene is TRBJ1-6, the V gene TRBV5-1, with D unclear. The CDR3 length is 16 residues. Germline V gives CDR1 SGHRS, CDR2 YFSETQ. V lost 3 bases and J 7 bases, leaving 17 bases between the germline ends. The CDR3 sequence: CASSSLGRGSNSPLHF. The DNA of the CDR3 is TGCGCCAGCAGCTCCCTGGGTCGGGGTTCGAATTCACCCCTCCACTTT.